These 28 T cell receptor beta chains share one sample of origin, sequenced in a study of T-cell reconstitution after alpha-beta-depleted transplantation in children. Unique molecular identifiers tagged the TCRbeta library. One entry per CDR3 protein, called by TCRdb with MiXCR from the PCR reads. The data show 600,000 to 700,000 distinct CDR3 sequences, around 14% seen once. Specimen: PBMCs, collected before TCRalphabeta/CD19-depleted stem cell transplant. The receptors come from a girl aged 2-10 years with congenital amegakaryocytic thrombocytopenia, due to receive a stem cell transplant.

About this clonotype: A clone one base away is much larger, so this may be a read error. V usage is TRBV12-3 or TRBV12-4 and J usage is TRBJ2-7; D is undetermined. The ends were cut back, 6 bases at V and 6 bases at J, with 12 bases in the middle. The CDR3 is 12 residues long. CDR3 amino acids: CASRPTGGEQYF. CDR3 bases: TGTGCCAGCAGACCGACTGGCGGCGAGCAGTACTTC.

This clonotype was detected ten times or more. The chain joins TRBV5-1 to TRBJ2-7, with TRBD2 matching over 7 bases. With V trimmed by 8 bases and J by 2 bases, 10 bases remained unmatched. In germline, CDR1 is SGHRS, CDR2 YFSETQ. The CDR3 covers 14 residues. DNA for the CDR3: TGCGCCAGTAGAGCGGGGATCCTAACCTACGAGCAGTACTTC. Its translation: CASRAGILTYEQYF.

In its sample, this clonotype was seen a few times. The chain employs TRBV6-1 and TRBJ1-1, with D possibly matching TRBD1 (5 bases). The V end was cut by 6 bases, the J end by 4 bases, with 18 bases between. Germline loops: CDR1 MNHNS, CDR2 SASEGT. This CDR3 region has 15 residues. The CDR3 nucleotides read TGTGCCAGCAGCGGGTTGGGGCCCGGGAGCACTGAAGCTTTCTTT. Translating gives CASSGLGPGSTEAFF.

This clonotype appeared many times. The rearrangement links TRBV10-3 to TRBJ1-3; the D gene is possibly TRBD1 (6 bases). The V gene lost 2 bases and the J gene lost 3 bases, with 11 bases spanning the gap. Germline CDR1 ENHRY, CDR2 SYGVKD. The CDR3 is 15 residues long. The DNA of the CDR3 is TGTGCCATCAGTGAGATCTCAGGGGTTGGAAACACCATATATTTT. Amino acid sequence: CAISEISGVGNTIYF.

This clonotype was found many times. The chain couples TRBV29-1 to TRBJ2-7; possible D gene TRBD2, 6 bases. Germline lookup yields CDR1 SQVTM and CDR2 ANQGSEA. V was pared by 5 bases and J by 0 bases, with 14 bases between. The CDR3 is made up of 14 amino acids. In DNA, the CDR3 is TGCAGCGTTCACGCGGGACCAAGCTCCTACGAGCAGTACTTC. It specifies CSVHAGPSSYEQYF.

This clonotype was counted ten times or more. V and J are TRBV10-3 and TRBJ2-3; the match to TRBD1 covers 10 bases. The V gene's germline CDR1 is ENHRY and CDR2 SYGVKD. V dropped 2 bases and J dropped 4; count of bases not matched to a gene: 0. The CDR3 runs to 14 residues. The CDR3 DNA follows: TGTGCCATCAGTGAGGGACAGGGGGCAGATACGCAGTATTTT. Translating gives CAISEGQGADTQYF.

This chain joins TRBV11-2 and TRBJ2-3, with 8 bases identical to TRBD2. Germline V gives CDR1 SGHAT, CDR2 FQNNGV. Trimming cost V 0 bases and J 2 bases; bases outside gene matches: 10. The CDR3 contains 18 residues. CDR3: CASSLDLPGGRNTDTQYF. The CDR3 DNA follows: TGTGCCAGCAGCTTAGATCTTCCTGGCGGGAGGAACACAGATACGCAGTATTTT. The full variable domain, completed using reference TRBV11-2 and TRBJ2-3, is EAGVAQSPRYKIIEKRQSVAFWCNPISGHATLYWYQQILGQGPKLLIQFQNNGVVDDSQLPKDRFSAERLKGVDSTLKIQPAKLEDSAVYLCASSLDLPGGRNTDTQYFGPGTRLTVL.

This clonotype appeared a few times. The V and J genes are TRBV11-2 and TRBJ2-7; no clear D gene. The V and J ends lost 8 bases and 0 bases respectively, with 14 bases between them. This CDR3 is 14 amino acids long. CDR1 is SGHAT, CDR2 FQNNGV, per germline. The CDR3: CASLDLGYSYEQYF. In nucleotides, the CDR3 is TGTGCCAGCCTCGACCTGGGCTACTCCTACGAGCAGTACTTC.

The V gene is TRBV6-1, the J gene TRBJ2-1; D remains unclear. This CDR3 spans 15 amino acids. With 5 bases removed from V and 4 bases from J, the gap between germline ends came to 15 bases. Germline V gene sequence: CDR1 MNHNS, CDR2 SASEGT. This chain's CDR3 is CASSPSPWWYNEQFF. For the CDR3, the DNA is TGTGCCAGCAGTCCCAGCCCCTGGTGGTACAATGAGCAGTTCTTC.

This clonotype was detected many times. The chain couples TRBV6-5 to TRBJ1-5; possibly TRBD1 for D (6 bases). The V end lost 6 bases, the J end lost 3 bases, and 9 bases lay between the germline ends. The CDR3 totals 13 residues. CDR1 and CDR2 from the germline V gene are MNHEY and SVGAGI. The CDR3 reads CASSRTVNQPQHF. The CDR3 DNA follows: TGTGCCAGCAGCAGGACAGTCAATCAGCCCCAGCATTTT.

The V and J genes are TRBV7-6 and TRBJ2-7; unclear D gene. Germline lookup yields CDR1 SGHVS and CDR2 FNYEAQ. V was shortened by 3 bases and J by 3 bases, with 15 bases between the two germline ends. This CDR3 comprises 15 residues. The CDR3 DNA follows: TGTGCCAGCAGCTTTAGCCCCGACACCAACTACGAGCAGTACTTC. Encoded protein: CASSFSPDTNYEQYF.

The table lists this clonotype with many counts. DNA for the CDR3: TGCAGTGCTAGAGACCGACTGACAGGGCTTGAAGAGACCCAGTACTTC. Amino acid sequence: CSARDRLTGLEETQYF. V usage is TRBV20-1 and J usage is TRBJ2-5, with 7 bases aligning to TRBD1. V trimming: 0 bases; J trimming: 3 bases; junction bases outside the gene matches: 10. Germline CDR1 is DFQATT and CDR2 is SNEGSKA (reference sequence). This CDR3 has 16 residues.

This clonotype was recorded a few times. The V gene is TRBV29-1, the J gene TRBJ2-1; tentative D call: TRBD1 (6 bases). This CDR3 region has 15 residues. Germline V lookup: CDR1 SQVTM, CDR2 ANQGSEA. Trimming left V 6 bases short and J 9 bases short, with 24 bases between. The CDR3 sequence: CSVPPEGRQVGEQFF. Written as DNA, the CDR3 is TGCAGCGTCCCACCAGAAGGAAGACAGGTCGGTGAGCAGTTCTTC.

This clonotype has ten or more counts. The chain links TRBV6-1 to TRBJ2-7, with D maybe TRBD1 (7 bases). Germline CDR1 MNHNS, CDR2 SASEGT. V lost 5 bases and J lost 5, with 13 bases in between. The CDR3 runs 13 residues. CDR3 sequence (DNA): TGTGCCAGCAGTAGGCGGGACAGTAACGAGCAGTACTTC. It specifies CASSRRDSNEQYF.

This clonotype was seen repeatedly, ten times or more. The rearrangement uses TRBV11-2 and TRBJ1-5; the D gene is possibly TRBD1 (5 bases). Germline V gene sequence: CDR1 SGHAT, CDR2 FQNNGV. The CDR3 contains 14 residues. V shed 1 base and J shed 3 bases, with 7 bases lying between them. In nucleotides, the CDR3 is TGTGCCAGCAGCTTAGGGGGGAACAATCAGCCCCAGCATTTT. Amino acids: CASSLGGNNQPQHF.

At least ten counts were recorded for this clonotype. The chain couples TRBV29-1 to TRBJ1-5; possibly TRBD1 for D (6 bases). The germline V and J ends were trimmed by 5 bases and 7 bases, with 12 bases remaining between them. The length of the CDR3 is 12 residues. CDR1 SQVTM and CDR2 ANQGSEA come from the germline V gene. The CDR3 loop is CSVQTGLQPQHF. As DNA, the CDR3 is TGCAGCGTTCAGACAGGCCTACAGCCCCAGCATTTT.

The rearrangement joins TRBV6-5 to TRBJ1-5, with unresolved D. CDR3 length equals 13 residues. The germline V gene has CDR1 MNHEY and CDR2 SVGAGI. V lost 0 bases and J 7 bases, leaving 7 bases between the germline ends. For the CDR3, the DNA is TGTGCCAGCAGTTACTCAGGCCGGCAGCCCCAGCATTTT. Translated, it gives CASSYSGRQPQHF.

This clonotype was observed a handful of times. The rearrangement uses TRBV28 and TRBJ1-1; TRBD1 might be the D (5 bases). This CDR3 has 14 amino acids. Germline lookup yields CDR1 MDHEN and CDR2 SYDVKM. V was clipped by 5 bases and J by 4 bases, with 14 bases between them. CDR3 amino acids: CASSTRGPGTEAFF. The CDR3 coding sequence is TGTGCCAGCAGTACACGGGGACCGGGCACTGAAGCTTTCTTT.

This chain joins TRBV5-1 and TRBJ2-1; TRBD2 matches 9 bases. The ends lost 1 base at V and 4 bases at J; junction bases unmatched: 3. CDR1 SGHRS and CDR2 YFSETQ come from the germline V gene. This CDR3 is built from 15 residues. CDR3 sequence reads: CASSLYAGGYNEQFF. CDR3 in DNA: TGCGCCAGCAGCTTGTATGCGGGAGGGTACAATGAGCAGTTCTTC. Variable domain in full (rest from reference TRBV5-1 and TRBJ2-1): KAGVTQTPRYLIKTRGQQVTLSCSPISGHRSVSWYQQTPGQGLQFLFEYFSETQRNKGNFPGRFSGRQFSNSRSEMNVSTLELGDSALYLCASSLYAGGYNEQFFGPGTRLTVL.

This clonotype was counted at least ten times. This CDR3 is CASSRVGQGIMNTEAFF. For the CDR3, the DNA is TGTGCCAGCTCACGGGTAGGACAGGGGATCATGAACACTGAAGCTTTCTTT. This chain joins TRBV18 and TRBJ1-1, with 9 bases lining up with TRBD1. Germline V gives CDR1 KGHSH, CDR2 LQKENI. The CDR3 length is 17 residues. The J segment lost 0 bases and the V segment lost 4 bases, leaving 9 bases of the junction unmatched.

Many counts were recorded for this clonotype. The chain carries TRBV7-6 and TRBJ2-1; D ambiguous. V lost 3 bases to trimming and J lost 0 bases, with 21 bases between them. CDR1 and CDR2 (germline): SGHVS, FNYEAQ. The CDR3 is made up of 19 amino acids. As DNA, the CDR3 is TGTGCCAGCAGCTTTTATGTGGTCTCGGAGCTACCCTCCTACAATGAGCAGTTCTTC. Translating it yields CASSFYVVSELPSYNEQFF.

This chain uses TRBV5-1 with TRBJ2-1, with TRBD2 matching over 7 bases. The CDR3 totals 16 residues. CDR1 is SGHRS and CDR2 is YFSETQ in the germline V gene. V trimming: 7 bases; J trimming: 5 bases; junction bases outside the gene matches: 15. The CDR3 is CASHSTPAGLDNEQFF. The CDR3 bases are TGCGCCAGCCACTCCACGCCAGCGGGGTTAGACAATGAGCAGTTCTTC. Full variable domain (outside the CDR3, taken from reference TRBV5-1 and TRBJ2-1): KAGVTQTPRYLIKTRGQQVTLSCSPISGHRSVSWYQQTPGQGLQFLFEYFSETQRNKGNFPGRFSGRQFSNSRSEMNVSTLELGDSALYLCASHSTPAGLDNEQFFGPGTRLTVL.

This clonotype appeared a few times. This chain joins TRBV7-9 and TRBJ2-7; a weak D match, TRBD1 (6 bases). V lost 2 bases and J 3 bases, leaving 14 bases between the germline ends. Germline V lookup: CDR1 SEHNR, CDR2 FQNEAQ (reference sequence). The CDR3 spans 15 residues. In nucleotides, the CDR3 is TGTGCCAGCAGCTTACCTCCCGAGGGACACTACGAGCAGTACTTC. This encodes CASSLPPEGHYEQYF.

Concerning this clonotype itself: This may arise from a read error, as a much more abundant clone is one base away. This chain connects TRBV7-2 to TRBJ2-1; D unresolved. The germline V gene has CDR1 SGHTA and CDR2 FQGNSA. The CDR3 spans 16 residues. The V gene lost 5 bases and the J gene lost 0 bases, with 14 bases spanning the gap. The CDR3 nucleotides read TGTGCCAGCAGCCTCTTCAGGAGCAGCTCCTACAATGAGCAGTTCTTC. As protein: CASSLFRSSSYNEQFF.

This clonotype was counted at least ten times. J is TRBJ2-1 and V is TRBV5-1; D not certain. Germline-derived CDR1 and CDR2 are SGHRS and YFSETQ. This CDR3 contains 10 residues. V was cut by 10 bases and J by 10 bases, with 12 bases left in between. The CDR3 is CASFPLEQFF. The CDR3 DNA sequence: TGCGCCTCATTTCCCCTCGAGCAGTTCTTC.

The rearrangement links TRBV12-3 or TRBV12-4 to TRBJ2-2, with 10 nucleotides matching TRBD2. The CDR3 runs to 17 residues. Trimming removed 10 bases from V and 4 bases from J; junction bases left unmatched: 15. This CDR3 reads CATLAGVLLESTGELFF. The CDR3 bases are TGTGCCACCCTAGCGGGAGTGCTCCTCGAGAGCACCGGGGAGCTGTTTTTT.

Many counts were recorded for this clonotype. The CDR3 DNA follows: TGTGCCAGCAGCTTAGCGACGACCTCCTACGAGCAGTACTTC. This encodes CASSLATTSYEQYF. The chain recombines TRBV11-1 with TRBJ2-7; D remains ambiguous. Per the germline V gene, CDR1 is SGHAT and CDR2 is FQDESV (reference sequence). The CDR3 consists of 14 residues. The V gene lost 0 bases and the J gene lost 0 bases, with 6 bases spanning the gap.

This clonotype appeared a few times. The V and J genes are TRBV5-1 and TRBJ2-3; TRBD2 matches at 8 bases. The germline V gene has CDR1 SGHRS and CDR2 YFSETQ. V lost 2 bases to trimming and J lost 3 bases; unmatched junction nucleotides: 11. CDR3 size: 17 residues. The CDR3 reads CASSFRPREGRTDTQYF. CDR3 nucleotide sequence: TGCGCCAGCAGCTTTCGGCCCCGGGAGGGGAGGACAGATACGCAGTATTTT.